These 19 T cell receptor beta chains share one sample of origin, sequenced in a study of glioma-infiltrating T cells after dendritic cell vaccination. Profiled with immunoSEQ multiplex PCR; TCRdb holds only in-frame clones, not every one. The table records more than 60,000 clones, around 83% of them present only once. The sample was blood, taken before dendritic cell vaccination. These TCRs come from a human donor with glioblastoma.

The chain joins TRBV2 to TRBJ1-4; D is uncertain. Germline assignment: CDR1 SNHLY and CDR2 FYNNEI. V lost 8 bases and J lost 8, with 15 bases in between. The CDR3 length is 13 residues. CDR3 DNA: TGTGCCAGCCATAGGTTACGGGAGGAAAAACTGTTTTTT. Translating it yields CASHRLREEKLFF.

Written as DNA, the CDR3 is TGTGCCAGCGGGACAGGGGCTAATGAAAAACTGTTTTTT. Its translation is CASGTGANEKLFF. V gene TRBV2 combines with J gene TRBJ1-4, with 10 bases that match TRBD1. The V segment lost 8 bases and the J segment 3 bases; nucleotides outside the gene matches: 0. Germline V lookup: CDR1 SNHLY, CDR2 FYNNEI. The CDR3 consists of 13 residues.

The count of this clone is one. The rearrangement joins TRBV18 to TRBJ1-1, with TRBD1 as a possible D gene (5 bases). This CDR3 has 12 amino acids. V lost 4 bases and J lost 6, with 9 bases in between. From germline, CDR1 is KGHSH and CDR2 LQKENI. The CDR3: CASSQGPAEAFF. The CDR3 region has the DNA TGTGCCAGCTCACAGGGGCCGGCTGAAGCTTTCTTT. Together with reference TRBV18 and TRBJ1-1, the CDR3 gives the full variable domain: NAGVMQNPRHLVRRRGQEARLRCSPMKGHSHVYWYRQLPEEGLKFMVYLQKENIIDESGMPKERFSAEFPKEGPSILRIQQVVRGDSAAYFCASSQGPAEAFFGQGTRLTVV.

The chain carries TRBV28 and TRBJ1-6; D is possibly TRBD1 (6 bases). V lost 10 bases and J lost 9, with 16 bases in between. The CDR3 sequence is 13 residues long. CDR1 is MDHEN and CDR2 is SYDVKM in the germline V gene. The CDR3, as DNA: TGTGCCATCCCTGGGGGCCCTAGTTCACCCCTCCACTTT. This encodes CAIPGGPSSPLHF. The entire variable domain, with the rest obtained from reference TRBV28 and TRBJ1-6, is as follows: DVKVTQSSRYLVKRTGEKVFLECVQDMDHENMFWYRQDPGLGLRLIYFSYDVKMKEKGDIPEGYSVSREKKERFSLILESASTNQTSMYLCAIPGGPSSPLHFGNGTRLTVT.

The rearrangement uses TRBV7-2 and TRBJ1-2; 10 bases line up with TRBD1. In germline, CDR1 is SGHTA, CDR2 FQGNSA. V trimming: 5 bases; J trimming: 1 base; junction bases outside the gene matches: 7. The CDR3 extends over 16 amino acids. The CDR3 protein is CASSARQGAFNYGYTF. The CDR3 DNA reads as TGTGCCAGCAGCGCCAGACAGGGGGCGTTTAACTATGGCTACACCTTC.

The J gene is TRBJ2-3, the V gene TRBV5-4; 7 nucleotides line up with TRBD2. The CDR3 sequence is 18 residues long. The V gene end was trimmed by 4 bases and the J gene end by 1 base; junction bases not matched to a gene: 15. The germline gives CDR1 SGHNT, CDR2 YYREEE (reference sequence). CDR3 region: CASSGGTQRGEGTDTQYF. The CDR3 region has the DNA TGTGCCAGCAGCGGGGGAACCCAGCGGGGTGAAGGCACAGATACGCAGTATTTT.

The genes are TRBV30 and TRBJ2-3; TRBD2 matches at 8 bases. This CDR3 contains 14 residues. Looked up from germline, CDR1 is GTSNPN and CDR2 is SVGIG (reference sequence). J gave up 8 bases and V 7 bases, and 14 bases lay outside the gene matches. The CDR3 loop is CASRGSGASVTQYF. The DNA of the CDR3 is TGTGCCTCCCGGGGTAGCGGGGCGTCAGTTACGCAGTATTTT.

The chain carries TRBV5-4 and TRBJ2-7; 14 nucleotides agree with TRBD2. The CDR3 spans 15 residues. V shed 4 bases, J shed 7 bases, and the junction held 7 bases outside the gene matches. Looked up from germline, CDR1 is SGHNT and CDR2 is YYREEE (reference sequence). The CDR3 DNA reads as TGTGCCAGCAGCGTGGGACTAGCGGGGGCGGGGGAGCAGTACTTC. This sequence encodes CASSVGLAGAGEQYF.

The CDR3 spells CSGWGGGELFF. CDR3 DNA sequence: TGCAGCGGGTGGGGAGGCGGGGAGCTGTTTTTT. This chain joins TRBV29-1 and TRBJ2-2, with D possibly matching TRBD2 (6 bases). V lost 7 bases to trimming and J lost 7 bases, with 10 bases between them. Germline V lookup: CDR1 SQVTM, CDR2 ANQGSEA. This CDR3 has 11 amino acids.

The chain carries TRBV6-5 and TRBJ1-1; 7 bases match TRBD1. Losses at the gene ends were 5 bases for V and 5 bases for J; bases not matched to a gene: 8. The CDR3 is 14 residues long. CDR1 MNHEY and CDR2 SVGAGI come from the germline V gene. CDR3 nucleotides: TGTGCCAGCAGTCCTGCGACAGGGAGAACTGAAGCTTTCTTT. This sequence encodes CASSPATGRTEAFF.

The rearrangement uses TRBV5-8 and TRBJ1-4, with 7 nucleotides matching TRBD1. Per germline, CDR1 SGHTS and CDR2 YDEGEE. Germline trimming cut 7 bases from V and 8 bases from J; bases unmatched to any gene: 14. The CDR3 has 15 residues. The CDR3 nucleotides read TGTGCCAGCTCCCCCCGGGCAGGGGGGAGGGAAAAACTGTTTTTT. This gives the protein CASSPRAGGREKLFF.

This sequence joins TRBV9 and TRBJ1-1; D perhaps matches TRBD1 (6 bases). V shed 0 bases and J shed 1 base, with 28 bases lying between them. The CDR3 covers 21 residues. Germline-derived CDR1 and CDR2 are SGDLS and YYNGEE. The CDR3, as DNA: TGTGCCAGCAGCGTAGGCGGGGGGGGCGGGATACTGGGGTTGAAGAACACTGAAGCTTTCTTT. Translation: CASSVGGGGGILGLKNTEAFF.

The rearrangement joins TRBV5-6 to TRBJ1-3, with 8 bases that match TRBD1. Unmatched junction bases numbered 5, after V lost 4 bases and J lost 2 bases. CDR1 is SGHDT, CDR2 YYEEEE, per germline. The CDR3 has 15 amino acids. The CDR3 is CASSPAGGPGNTIYF. For the CDR3, the DNA is TGTGCCAGCAGCCCAGCAGGGGGCCCTGGAAACACCATATATTTT.

Of note for this clone: Relative to the germline gene, one junction end is altered; a read error may explain this. CDR3 sequence (DNA): TGTGCTAGCAGCTTAGGCGCGGGCTACGAGCAGTACTTC. Translation gives CASSLGAGYEQYF. J is TRBJ2-7 and V is TRBV7-7, with D tentatively TRBD2 (5 bases). The CDR3 consists of 13 residues. CDR1 SSHAT and CDR2 FNYEAQ come from the germline V gene (reference sequence).

A single count supports this clone. V and J are TRBV11-2 and TRBJ2-3, with 12 nucleotides matching TRBD2. Per the germline V gene, CDR1 is SGHAT and CDR2 is FQNNGV. With V trimmed by 5 bases and J by 0 bases, 6 bases remained unmatched. CDR3 length: 17 residues. The chain's CDR3 is CASSTLAGGHSTDTQYF. The CDR3 DNA sequence: TGTGCCAGCAGCACACTAGCGGGGGGACATAGCACAGATACGCAGTATTTT.

The chain couples TRBV5-1 to TRBJ2-2; tentatively, D is TRBD2 (6 bases). The V and J ends lost 8 bases and 5 bases respectively, with 13 bases between them. The CDR3 spans 13 residues. The germline gives CDR1 SGHRS, CDR2 YFSETQ. The CDR3 DNA reads as TGCGCCAGTCTTAGCGGCCCTACCGGGGAGCTGTTTTTT. Encoded protein: CASLSGPTGELFF.

J is TRBJ2-5 and V is TRBV13, with TRBD2 identical over 14 bases. CDR3 size: 17 residues. Trimming took 5 bases from V and 3 from J; bases not matched to a gene: 8. Germline V gene sequence: CDR1 PRHDT, CDR2 FYEKMQ (reference sequence). CDR3 loop: CASSPGLAGAMEETQYF. The CDR3 nucleotides are TGTGCCAGCAGCCCGGGACTAGCGGGGGCCATGGAAGAGACCCAGTACTTC.

The rearrangement links TRBV13 to TRBJ2-1, with 10 nucleotides matching TRBD1. Germline V CDR1 and CDR2: PRHDT, FYEKMQ (reference sequence). The CDR3 sequence is 15 residues long. The trim removed 4 bases at V and 3 bases at J, leaving 3 bases unmatched. The CDR3 region has the DNA TGTGCCAGCAGCTCGGGACAGGGGCGCTACAATGAGCAGTTCTTC. The encoded protein is CASSSGQGRYNEQFF.

Concerning this clone itself: Distinct nucleotide sequences in the sample also encode this CDR3. V and J are TRBV18 and TRBJ1-6; the match to TRBD1 covers 11 bases. The V gene end was trimmed by 6 bases and the J gene end by 10 bases; junction bases not matched to a gene: 5. CDR1 is KGHSH and CDR2 is LQKENI in the germline V gene. The CDR3 sequence is 14 residues long. CDR3 sequence (DNA): TGTGCCAGCTCGCCGGGACAGGGGGACTCACCCCTCCACTTT. It yields the protein CASSPGQGDSPLHF.